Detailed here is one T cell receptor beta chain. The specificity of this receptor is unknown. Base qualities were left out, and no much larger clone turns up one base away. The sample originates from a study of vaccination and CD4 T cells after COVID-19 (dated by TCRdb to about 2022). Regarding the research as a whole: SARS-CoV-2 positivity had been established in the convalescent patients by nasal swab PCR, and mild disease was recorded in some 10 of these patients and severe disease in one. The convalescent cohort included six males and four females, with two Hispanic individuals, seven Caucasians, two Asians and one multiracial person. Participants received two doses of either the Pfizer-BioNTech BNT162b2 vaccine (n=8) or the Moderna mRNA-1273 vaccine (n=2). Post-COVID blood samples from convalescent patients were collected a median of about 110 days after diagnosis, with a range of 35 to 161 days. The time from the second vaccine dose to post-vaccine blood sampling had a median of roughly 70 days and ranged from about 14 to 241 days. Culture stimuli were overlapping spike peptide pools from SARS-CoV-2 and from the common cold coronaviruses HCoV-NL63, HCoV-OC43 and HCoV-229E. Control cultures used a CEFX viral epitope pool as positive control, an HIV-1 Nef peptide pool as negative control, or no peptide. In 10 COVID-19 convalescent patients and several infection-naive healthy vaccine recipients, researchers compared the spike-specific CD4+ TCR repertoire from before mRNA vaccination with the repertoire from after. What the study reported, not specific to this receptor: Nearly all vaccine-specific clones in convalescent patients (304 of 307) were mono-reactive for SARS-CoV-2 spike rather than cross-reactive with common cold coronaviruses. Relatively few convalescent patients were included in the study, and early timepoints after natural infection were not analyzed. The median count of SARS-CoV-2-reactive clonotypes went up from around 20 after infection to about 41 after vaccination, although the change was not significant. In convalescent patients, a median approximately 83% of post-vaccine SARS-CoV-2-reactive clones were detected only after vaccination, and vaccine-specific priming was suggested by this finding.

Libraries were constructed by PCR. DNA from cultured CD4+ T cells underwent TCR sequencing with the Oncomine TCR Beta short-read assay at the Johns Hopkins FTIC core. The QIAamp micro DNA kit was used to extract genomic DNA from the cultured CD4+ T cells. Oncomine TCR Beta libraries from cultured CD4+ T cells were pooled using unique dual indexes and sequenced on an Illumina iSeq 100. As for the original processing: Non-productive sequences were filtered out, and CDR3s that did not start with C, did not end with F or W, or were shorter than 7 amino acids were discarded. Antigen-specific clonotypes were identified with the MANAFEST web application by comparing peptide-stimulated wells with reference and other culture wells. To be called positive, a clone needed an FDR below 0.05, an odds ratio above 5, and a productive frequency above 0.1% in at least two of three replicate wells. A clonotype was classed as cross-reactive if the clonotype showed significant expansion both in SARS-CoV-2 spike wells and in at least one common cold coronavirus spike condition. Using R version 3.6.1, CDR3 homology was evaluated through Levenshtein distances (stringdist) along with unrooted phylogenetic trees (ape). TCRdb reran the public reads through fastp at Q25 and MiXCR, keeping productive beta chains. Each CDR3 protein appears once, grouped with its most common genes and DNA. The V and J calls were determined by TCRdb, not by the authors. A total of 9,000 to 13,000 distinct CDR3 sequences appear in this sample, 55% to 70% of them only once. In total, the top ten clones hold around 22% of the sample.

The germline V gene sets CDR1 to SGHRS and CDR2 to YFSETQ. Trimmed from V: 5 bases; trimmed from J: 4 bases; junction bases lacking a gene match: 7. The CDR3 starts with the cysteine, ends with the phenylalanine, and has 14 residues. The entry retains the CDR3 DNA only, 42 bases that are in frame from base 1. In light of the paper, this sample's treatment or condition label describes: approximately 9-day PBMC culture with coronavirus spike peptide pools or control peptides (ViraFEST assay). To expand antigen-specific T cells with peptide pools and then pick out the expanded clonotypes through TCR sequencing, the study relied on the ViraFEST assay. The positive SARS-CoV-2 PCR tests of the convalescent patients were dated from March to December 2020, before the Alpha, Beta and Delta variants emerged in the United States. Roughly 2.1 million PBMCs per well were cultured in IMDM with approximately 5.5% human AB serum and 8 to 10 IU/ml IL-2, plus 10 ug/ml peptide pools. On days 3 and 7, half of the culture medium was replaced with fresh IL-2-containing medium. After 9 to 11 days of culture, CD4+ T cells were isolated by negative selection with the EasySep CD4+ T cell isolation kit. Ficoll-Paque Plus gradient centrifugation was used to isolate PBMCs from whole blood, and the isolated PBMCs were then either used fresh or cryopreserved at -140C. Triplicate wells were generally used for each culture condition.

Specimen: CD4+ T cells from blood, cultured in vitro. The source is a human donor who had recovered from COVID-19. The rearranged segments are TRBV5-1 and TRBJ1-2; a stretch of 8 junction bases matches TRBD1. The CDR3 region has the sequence CASSPGTGPYGYTF. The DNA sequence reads TGCGCCAGCAGTCCCGGGACAGGTCCCTATGGCTACACCTTC.